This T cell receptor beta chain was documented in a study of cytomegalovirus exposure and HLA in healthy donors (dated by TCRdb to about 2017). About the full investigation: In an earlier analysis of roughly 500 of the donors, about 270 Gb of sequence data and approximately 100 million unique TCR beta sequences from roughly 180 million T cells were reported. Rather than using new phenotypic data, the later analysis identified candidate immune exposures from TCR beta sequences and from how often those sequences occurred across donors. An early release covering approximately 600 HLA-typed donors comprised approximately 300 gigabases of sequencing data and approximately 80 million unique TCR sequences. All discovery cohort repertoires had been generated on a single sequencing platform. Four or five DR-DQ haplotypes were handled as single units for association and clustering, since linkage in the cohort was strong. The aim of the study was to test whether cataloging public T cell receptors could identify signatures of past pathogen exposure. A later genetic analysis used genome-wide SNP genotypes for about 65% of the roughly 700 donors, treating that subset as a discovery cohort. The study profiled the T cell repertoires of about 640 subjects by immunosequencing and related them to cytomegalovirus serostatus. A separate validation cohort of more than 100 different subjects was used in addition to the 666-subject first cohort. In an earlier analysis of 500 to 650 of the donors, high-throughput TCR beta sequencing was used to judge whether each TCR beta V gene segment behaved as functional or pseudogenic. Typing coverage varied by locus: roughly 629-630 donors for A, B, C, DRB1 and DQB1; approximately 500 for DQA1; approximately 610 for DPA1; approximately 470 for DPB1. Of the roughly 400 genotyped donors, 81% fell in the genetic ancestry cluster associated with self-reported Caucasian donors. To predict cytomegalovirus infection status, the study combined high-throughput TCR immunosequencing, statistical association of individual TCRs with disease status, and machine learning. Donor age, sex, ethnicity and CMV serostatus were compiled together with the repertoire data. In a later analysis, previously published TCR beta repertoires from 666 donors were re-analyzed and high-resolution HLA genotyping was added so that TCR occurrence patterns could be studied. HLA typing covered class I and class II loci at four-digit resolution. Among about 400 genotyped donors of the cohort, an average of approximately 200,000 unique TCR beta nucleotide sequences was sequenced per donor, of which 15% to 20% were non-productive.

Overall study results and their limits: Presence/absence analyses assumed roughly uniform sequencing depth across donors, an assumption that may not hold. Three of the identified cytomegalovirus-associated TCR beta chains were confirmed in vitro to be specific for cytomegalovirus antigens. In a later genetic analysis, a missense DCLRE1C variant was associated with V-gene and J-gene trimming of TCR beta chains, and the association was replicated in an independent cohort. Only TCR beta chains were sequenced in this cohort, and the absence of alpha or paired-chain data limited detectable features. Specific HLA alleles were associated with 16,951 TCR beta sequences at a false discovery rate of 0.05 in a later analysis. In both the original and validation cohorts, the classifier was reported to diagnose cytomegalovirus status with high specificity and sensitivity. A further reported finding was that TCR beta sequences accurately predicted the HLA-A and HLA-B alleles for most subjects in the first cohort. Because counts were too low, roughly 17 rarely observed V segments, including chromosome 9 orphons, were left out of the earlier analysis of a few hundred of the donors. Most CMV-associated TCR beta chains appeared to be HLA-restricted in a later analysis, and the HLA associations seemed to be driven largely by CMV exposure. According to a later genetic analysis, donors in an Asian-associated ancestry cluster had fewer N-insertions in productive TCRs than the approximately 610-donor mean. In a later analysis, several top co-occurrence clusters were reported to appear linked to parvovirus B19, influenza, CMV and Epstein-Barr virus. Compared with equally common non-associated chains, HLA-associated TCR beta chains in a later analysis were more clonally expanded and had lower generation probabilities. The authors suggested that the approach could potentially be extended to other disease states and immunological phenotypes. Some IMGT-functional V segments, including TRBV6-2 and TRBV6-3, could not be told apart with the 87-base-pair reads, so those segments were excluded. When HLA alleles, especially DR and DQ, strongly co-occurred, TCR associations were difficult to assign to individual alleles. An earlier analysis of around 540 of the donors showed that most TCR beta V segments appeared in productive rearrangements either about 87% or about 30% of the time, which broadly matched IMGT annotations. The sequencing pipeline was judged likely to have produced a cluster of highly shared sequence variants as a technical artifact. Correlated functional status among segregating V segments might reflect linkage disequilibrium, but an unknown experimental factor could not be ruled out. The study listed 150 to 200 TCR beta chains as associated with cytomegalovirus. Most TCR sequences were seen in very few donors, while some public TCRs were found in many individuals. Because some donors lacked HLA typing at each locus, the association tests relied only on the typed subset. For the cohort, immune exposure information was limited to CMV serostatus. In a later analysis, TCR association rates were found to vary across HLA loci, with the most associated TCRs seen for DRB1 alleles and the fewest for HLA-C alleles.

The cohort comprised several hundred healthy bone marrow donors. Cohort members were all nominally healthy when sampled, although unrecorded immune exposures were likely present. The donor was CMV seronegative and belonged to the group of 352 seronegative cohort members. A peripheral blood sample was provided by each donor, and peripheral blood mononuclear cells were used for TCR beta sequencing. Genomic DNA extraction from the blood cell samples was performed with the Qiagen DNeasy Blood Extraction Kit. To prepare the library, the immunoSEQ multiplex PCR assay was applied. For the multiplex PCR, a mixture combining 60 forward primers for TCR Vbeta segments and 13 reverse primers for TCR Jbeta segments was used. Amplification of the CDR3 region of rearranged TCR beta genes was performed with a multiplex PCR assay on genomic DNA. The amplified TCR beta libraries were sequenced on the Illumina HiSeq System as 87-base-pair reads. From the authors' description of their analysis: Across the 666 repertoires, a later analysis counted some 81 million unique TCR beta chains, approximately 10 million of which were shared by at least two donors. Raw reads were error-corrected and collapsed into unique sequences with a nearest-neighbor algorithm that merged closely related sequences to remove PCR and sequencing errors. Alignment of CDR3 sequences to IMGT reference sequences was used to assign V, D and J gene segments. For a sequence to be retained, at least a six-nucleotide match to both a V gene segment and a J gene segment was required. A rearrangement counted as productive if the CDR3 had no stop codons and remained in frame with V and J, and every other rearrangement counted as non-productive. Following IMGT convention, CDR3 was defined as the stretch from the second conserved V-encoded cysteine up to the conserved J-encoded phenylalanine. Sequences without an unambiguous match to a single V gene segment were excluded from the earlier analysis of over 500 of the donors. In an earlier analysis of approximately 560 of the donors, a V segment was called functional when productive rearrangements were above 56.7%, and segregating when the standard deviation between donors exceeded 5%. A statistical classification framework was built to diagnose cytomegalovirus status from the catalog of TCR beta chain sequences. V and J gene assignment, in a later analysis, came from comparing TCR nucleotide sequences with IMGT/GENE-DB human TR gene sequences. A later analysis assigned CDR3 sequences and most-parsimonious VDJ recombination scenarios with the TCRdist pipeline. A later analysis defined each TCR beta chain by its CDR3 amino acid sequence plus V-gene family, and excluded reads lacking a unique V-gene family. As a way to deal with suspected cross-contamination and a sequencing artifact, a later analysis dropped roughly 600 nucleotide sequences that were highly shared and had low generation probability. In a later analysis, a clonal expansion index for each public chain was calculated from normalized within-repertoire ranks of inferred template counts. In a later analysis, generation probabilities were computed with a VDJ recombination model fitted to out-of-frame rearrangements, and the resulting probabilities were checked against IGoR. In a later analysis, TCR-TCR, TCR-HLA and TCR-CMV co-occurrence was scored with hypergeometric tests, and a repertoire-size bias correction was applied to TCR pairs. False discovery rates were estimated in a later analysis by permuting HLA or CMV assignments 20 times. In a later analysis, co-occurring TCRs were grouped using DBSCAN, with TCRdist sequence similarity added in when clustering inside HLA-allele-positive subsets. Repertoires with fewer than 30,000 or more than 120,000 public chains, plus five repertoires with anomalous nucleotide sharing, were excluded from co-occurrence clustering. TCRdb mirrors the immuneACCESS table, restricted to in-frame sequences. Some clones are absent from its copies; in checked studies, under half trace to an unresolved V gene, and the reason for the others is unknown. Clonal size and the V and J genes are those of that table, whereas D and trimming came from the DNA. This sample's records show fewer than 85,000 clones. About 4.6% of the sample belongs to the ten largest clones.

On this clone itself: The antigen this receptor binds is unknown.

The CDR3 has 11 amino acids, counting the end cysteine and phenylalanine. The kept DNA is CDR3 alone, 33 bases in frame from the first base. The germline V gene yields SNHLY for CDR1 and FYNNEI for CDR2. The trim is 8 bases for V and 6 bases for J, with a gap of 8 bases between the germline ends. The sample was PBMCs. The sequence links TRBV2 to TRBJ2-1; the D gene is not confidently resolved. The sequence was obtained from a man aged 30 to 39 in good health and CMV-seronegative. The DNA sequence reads TGTGCCAGCTCCCGTGTCAATGAGCAGTTCTTC. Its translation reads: CASSRVNEQFF. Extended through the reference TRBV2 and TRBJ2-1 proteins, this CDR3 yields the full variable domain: EPEVTQTPSHQVTQMGQEVILRCVPISNHLYFYWYRQILGQKVEFLVSFYNNEISEKSEIFDDQFSVERPDGSNFTLKIRSTKLEDSAMYFCASSRVNEQFFGPGTRLTVL.